The TCR beta chain under discussion was sequenced for a study of cytomegalovirus exposure and HLA in healthy donors. CDR1 MNHEY and CDR2 SVGAGI come from the germline V gene. The CDR3 length is 13 residues. V lost 0 bases and J 5 bases, leaving 8 bases between the germline ends. Only in-frame clones appear in the TCRdb table, and some are missing; sequencing was by immunoSEQ multiplex PCR. Of about 50,000 clones in the sample, roughly 85% were seen once. Sequencing input: PBMCs. J is TRBJ2-7 and V is TRBV6-5; D not resolved. The sequence came from a woman aged 30 to 39 in good health and CMV-seronegative. CDR3 loop: CASSYSKLHEQYF. The CDR3 nucleotides read TGTGCCAGCAGTTACTCGAAACTCCACGAGCAGTACTTC.